One and the same sample provided the 2 T cell receptor beta chains below, sequenced in a study of Ad26.COV2.S vaccination and SARS-CoV-2 variants. As for treatment: around 19 received Ad26.COV2.S at low or high dose, single or two shots; roughly 5 received placebo; per-sample allocation not given. Specimens were obtained on day 63 following the first vaccine or placebo injection. Method: immunoSEQ multiplex PCR; TCRdb's copy keeps in-frame clones and lacks some. Of hundreds of thousands of clones listed, about 90% are singletons. Specimen: peripheral blood, collected in a trial of Ad26.COV2.S vaccine versus placebo. Receptors were obtained from a person aged 18-60 years who received the Ad26.COV2.S COVID-19 vaccine or a placebo.

The rearrangement joins TRBV12-5 to TRBJ2-5, with 11 nucleotides matching TRBD1. Trimming took 5 bases from V and 5 from J; bases not matched to a gene: 1. The germline CDR1 and CDR2 sequences are LGHNT and FRNRAP. The CDR3 has 13 amino acids. The CDR3 here is CASGRDRGETQYF. CDR3 DNA sequence: TGTGCTAGTGGTCGGGACAGGGGGGAGACCCAGTACTTC.

V gene TRBV30 combines with J gene TRBJ1-2; D call uncertain. The CDR3 covers 12 residues. V was cut by 4 bases and J by 8 bases, with 14 bases left in between. Germline CDR1 GTSNPN, CDR2 SVGIG (reference sequence). The CDR3 spells CAWTGGSRGYTF. As DNA, the CDR3 is TGTGCCTGGACGGGTGGCTCCCGGGGCTACACCTTC.